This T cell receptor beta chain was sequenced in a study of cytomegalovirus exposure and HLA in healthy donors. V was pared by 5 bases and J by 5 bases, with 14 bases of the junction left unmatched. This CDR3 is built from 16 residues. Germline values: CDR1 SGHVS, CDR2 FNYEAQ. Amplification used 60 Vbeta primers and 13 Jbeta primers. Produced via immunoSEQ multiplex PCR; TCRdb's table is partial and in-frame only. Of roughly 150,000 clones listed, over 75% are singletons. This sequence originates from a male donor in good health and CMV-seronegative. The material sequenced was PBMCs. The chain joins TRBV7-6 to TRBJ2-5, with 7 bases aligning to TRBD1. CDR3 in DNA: TGTGCCAGCAGCCAGACAGGGTCGCACCCCAGGGAGACCCAGTACTTC. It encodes CASSQTGSHPRETQYF. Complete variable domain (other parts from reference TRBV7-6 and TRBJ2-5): GAGVSQSPRYKVTKRGQDVALRCDPISGHVSLYWYRQALGQGPEFLTYFNYEAQQDKSGLPNDRFSAERPEGSISTLTIQRTEQRDSAMYRCASSQTGSHPRETQYFGPGTRLLVL.